This entry describes one T cell receptor beta chain. A junction end diverges from the germline sequence, so it may reflect a read error. They isolated at least 7 million PBMCs from each sample. No fewer than 6 micrograms of total RNA were isolated from every sample. Germline V gives CDR1 MNHEY, CDR2 SMNVEV (reference sequence). The CDR3 extends over 15 amino acids. Then a second PCR, running roughly 7 to 11 cycles, was carried out with a sample-barcoded 5' primer and a J-beta primer mix. A tag from a template-switch adaptor with 12 random nucleotides marked each cDNA molecule. TCRdb called the 5' RACE reads again in MiXCR, with one record for every CDR3 protein. This repertoire shows more than 1,400,000 distinct CDR3 sequences, around 39% found once; its top ten account for 7% to 9.5%. This sample is part of a study of blood T cells in healthy people across ages.

V is TRBV27 and J is TRBJ2-3, with a tentative D call TRBD2 (6 bases). The clonotype comes from a woman under 30 in good health. Sequencing was carried out using blood. DNA of the CDR3: TGTGCCGGCAGCCAACGGTGGGGGGGCACAGATACGCAGTATTTT. Translated: CAGSQRWGGTDTQYF.